The TCR beta chain under discussion was sequenced for a study of monozygotic twins with inflammatory bowel disease. There were roughly 3.5 ug of total RNA used for each TCR library. TCRdb reanalyzed the 5' RACE reads, giving one entry per CDR3 protein sequence and no DNA. The repertoire table contains roughly 140,000 distinct CDR3 sequences. The specimen was blood. The TCR sequence derives from a human donor with ulcerative colitis or Crohn's disease, or a healthy co-twin of an affected twin (not recorded which).

CDR3: CASSLGQGALGQPQHF. This chain uses TRBV7-9 with TRBJ1-5; TCRdb's assignment of TRBD1 cannot be checked, as there is no DNA. This CDR3 comprises 16 residues. Looked up from germline, CDR1 is SEHNR and CDR2 is FQNEAQ (reference sequence). Full variable domain (outside the CDR3, taken from reference TRBV7-9 and TRBJ1-5): DTGVSQNPRHKITKRGQNVTFRCDPISEHNRLYWYRQTLGQGPEFLTYFQNEAQLEKSRLLSDRFSAERPKGSFSTLEIQRTEQGDSAMYLCASSLGQGALGQPQHFGDGTRLSIL.